This TCR beta chain was identified in a study of cytomegalovirus exposure and HLA in healthy donors (TCRdb year 2017). A note on the overall study: An earlier analysis of 587 of the donors reported approximately 300 Gb of sequence data and approximately 120 million unique TCR beta sequences obtained from about 179 million T cells. An early release that covered roughly 600 HLA-typed donors contained about 290 gigabases of sequencing data and 75 million to 100 million unique TCR sequences. Of the approximately 400 genotyped donors, 75% to 85% were placed in the genetic ancestry cluster associated with self-reported Caucasian donors. The study aimed to test whether cataloging public T cell receptors could reveal signatures of past pathogen exposure. The study used immunosequencing to profile the T cell repertoires of around 600 subjects and linked those repertoires to cytomegalovirus serostatus. A separate validation cohort of over a hundred different subjects was used in addition to the approximately 670-subject first cohort. To predict cytomegalovirus infection status, the study combined high-throughput TCR immunosequencing, statistical association of individual TCRs with disease status, and machine learning. To study patterns of TCR occurrence, a later analysis re-analyzed previously published TCR beta repertoires from more than 550 donors and added high-resolution HLA genotyping. Rather than using new phenotypic data, the later analysis identified candidate immune exposures from TCR beta sequences and from how often those sequences occurred across donors. An earlier analysis of 587 of the donors used high-throughput TCR beta sequencing to judge whether each TCR beta V gene segment behaved as functional or pseudogenic. Donor age, sex, ethnicity and CMV serostatus were compiled together with the repertoire data. In a later genetic analysis, genome-wide SNP genotypes for about 65% of the 666 donors were used, and that subset was treated as a discovery cohort. Every repertoire in the discovery cohort had been generated on one and the same sequencing platform. HLA typing covered class I and class II loci at four-digit resolution. Typing coverage varied by locus: 629-630 donors for A, B, C, DRB1 and DQB1; approximately 520 for DQA1; around 570 for DPA1; 400 to 480 for DPB1. Roughly 5 DR-DQ haplotypes were handled as single units for association and clustering, since linkage in the cohort was strong. On average, roughly 250,000 unique TCR beta nucleotide sequences were sequenced per donor among about 400 genotyped donors of the cohort, with roughly 18% of those sequences being non-productive. Here is what the overall study found, with its caveats: The only immune exposure information available for the cohort was CMV serostatus. Several of the top co-occurrence clusters appeared to be linked to parvovirus B19, influenza, CMV and Epstein-Barr virus, according to a later analysis. Compared with equally common non-associated chains, HLA-associated TCR beta chains in a later analysis were more clonally expanded and had lower generation probabilities. Most TCR sequences were seen in very few donors, while some public TCRs were found in many individuals. A later analysis associated about 16,000 TCR beta sequences with specific HLA alleles at a false discovery rate of 0.05. A cluster of highly shared sequence variants was judged likely to be a technical artifact of the sequencing pipeline. An association between a missense DCLRE1C variant and V-gene and J-gene trimming of TCR beta chains was found in a later genetic analysis and replicated in an independent cohort. A further reported finding was that TCR beta sequences accurately predicted the HLA-A and HLA-B alleles for most subjects in the first cohort. The cohort was sequenced for TCR beta chains only, and without alpha or paired-chain data the features that could be detected were limited. In a later analysis, the rate of TCR association differed among HLA loci, with DRB1 alleles having the most associated TCRs and HLA-C alleles having the fewest. Because HLA typing was unavailable for some donors at each locus, only the typed subset was used in association tests. Strong co-occurrence of HLA alleles, especially DR and DQ, made assigning TCR associations to individual alleles difficult. In the study, some 180 TCR beta chains were listed as associated with cytomegalovirus. Presence/absence analyses assumed roughly uniform sequencing depth across donors, an assumption that may not hold. A later analysis found that most CMV-associated TCR beta chains appeared HLA-restricted, with HLA associations seemingly driven largely by CMV exposure. The authors suggested that the approach could potentially be generalized to other disease states and immunological phenotypes. A later genetic analysis reported fewer N-insertions in productive TCRs among donors in an Asian-associated ancestry cluster than the approximately 700-donor mean. Cytomegalovirus status was reported to be diagnosed by the classifier with high specificity and sensitivity in both the original and validation cohorts. Correlated functional status among segregating V segments might be attributable to linkage disequilibrium, but an unknown experimental factor could not be ruled out. Because the 87-base-pair reads could not distinguish some IMGT-functional V segments, including TRBV6-2 and TRBV6-3, those segments were excluded. An earlier analysis of approximately 600 of the donors showed that most TCR beta V segments appeared in productive rearrangements either about 87% or about 30% of the time, which broadly matched IMGT annotations. Because counts were too low, some 16 rarely observed V segments, including chromosome 9 orphons, were excluded from the earlier analysis of fewer than 650 of the donors. In vitro tests confirmed that a few of the cytomegalovirus-associated TCR beta chains recognize cytomegalovirus antigens.

A remark on this clone: This clone's antigen is unknown.

The cohort comprised under 700 healthy bone marrow donors. All cohort members were sampled while nominally healthy, although unrecorded immune exposures were likely present. The donor tested CMV seronegative and was one of the 352 seronegative cohort members. Every donor gave a peripheral blood sample, and the peripheral blood mononuclear cells from that sample were used for TCR beta sequencing. Genomic DNA extraction from the blood cell samples was performed with the Qiagen DNeasy Blood Extraction Kit. Trimmed from V: 3 bases; trimmed from J: 4 bases; junction bases lacking a gene match: 2. CDR3 length: 14 amino acids, cysteine to phenylalanine. Solely the CDR3 DNA is kept, with 42 bases framed from the first base. CDR1 is given as MRHNA and CDR2 as SNTAGT, both from the germline V gene. Libraries came from the immunoSEQ multiplex PCR assay. For the multiplex PCR, a mixture combining 60 forward primers for TCR Vbeta segments and 13 reverse primers for TCR Jbeta segments was used. The CDR3 region of rearranged TCR beta genes was amplified from genomic DNA with a multiplex PCR assay. The amplified TCR beta libraries were sequenced on the Illumina HiSeq System as 87-base-pair reads. The authors' pipeline ran thus. Across the 600 to 700 repertoires, a later analysis counted approximately 75 million unique TCR beta chains, 9 million to 14 million of which were shared by at least two donors. Raw reads were error-corrected and collapsed into unique sequences by a nearest-neighbor algorithm in which closely related sequences were merged to remove PCR and sequencing errors. To assign V, D and J gene segments, CDR3 sequences were aligned to IMGT reference sequences. For a sequence to be retained, a match of at least six nucleotides to both a V gene segment and a J gene segment was required. A rearrangement was called productive if the CDR3 had no stop codons and remained in frame with V and J, and every other rearrangement was called non-productive. Following IMGT convention, CDR3 was defined as the stretch from the second conserved V-encoded cysteine up to the conserved J-encoded phenylalanine. The earlier analysis of 500 to 600 of the donors excluded sequences that lacked an unambiguous match to a single V gene segment. In an earlier analysis of approximately 560 of the donors, a V segment was called functional when productive rearrangements were above 56.7%, and segregating when the standard deviation between donors exceeded 5%. A statistical classification framework was built to diagnose cytomegalovirus status from the catalog of TCR beta chain sequences. V and J gene assignment, in a later analysis, came from comparing TCR nucleotide sequences with IMGT/GENE-DB human TR gene sequences. The TCRdist pipeline was used in a later analysis to assign CDR3 sequences and most-parsimonious VDJ recombination scenarios. In a later analysis, each TCR beta chain was defined by its CDR3 amino acid sequence together with its V-gene family, and reads without a unique V-gene family were excluded. In a later analysis, some 600 highly shared, low-generation-probability nucleotide sequences were removed to address suspected cross-contamination and a sequencing artifact. In a later analysis, a clonal expansion index for each public chain was calculated from normalized within-repertoire ranks of inferred template counts. In a later analysis, generation probabilities were computed using a VDJ recombination model fitted to out-of-frame rearrangements, and the results were checked against IGoR. Hypergeometric tests were used in a later analysis to score TCR-TCR, TCR-HLA and TCR-CMV co-occurrence, with a repertoire-size bias correction applied to the TCR pairs. False discovery rates were estimated in a later analysis by permuting HLA or CMV assignments 20 times. In a later analysis, co-occurring TCRs were grouped using DBSCAN, with TCRdist sequence similarity added in when clustering inside HLA-allele-positive subsets. Repertoires with fewer than 30,000 or more than 120,000 public chains were left out of co-occurrence clustering, as were five repertoires with anomalous nucleotide sharing. The table was pulled from immuneACCESS by TCRdb, which kept in-frame rearrangements only. Such tables lose some clones; where checked, under half of the loss comes from unresolved V genes, and the rest has no known cause. V, J and clone size are taken as reported in that table, and D and trimming were inferred from the DNA itself. The sample's table covers tens of thousands of clones. Around 4.9% of the sample goes to the ten largest clones.

Recombination linked TRBV6-4 to TRBJ2-2, with 7 bases in between that match TRBD1. The source is a female donor in good health and CMV-seronegative. Sequenced input: PBMCs. The CDR3 protein: CASSDRQGTGELFF. The nucleotides read TGTGCCAGCAGTGATCGACAGGGCACCGGGGAGCTGTTTTTT.